This TCR beta chain appears in the sequencing data of a study of T cell clonality in common variable immunodeficiency. Ten or more counts support this clone. The read terminates 3 residues before the CDR3 end, so the remaining end is supplied by the germline J gene. Assay used: immunoSEQ multiplex PCR; TCRdb lists only in-frame clones, some missing. The repertoire shows roughly 70,000 clones, none seen only once; the top ten take roughly 1.6%. The CDR3 runs to 13 residues. Trimming removed 6 bases from V and 5 bases from J, with 13 bases in between. Germline V gene sequence: CDR1 SGHVS, CDR2 FNYEAQ. V and J are TRBV7-6 and TRBJ2-5; possibly TRBD1 for D (6 bases). The TCR sequence derives from a person aged 18 to 70 in good health. The sample taken for sequencing was peripheral blood mononuclear cells. The CDR3 DNA, read in part, is TGTGCCAGCAGACAGGGTTGGGGGGAGACC. Protein product: CASRQGWGET. The whole CDR3 protein is CASRQGWGETQYF.